The 30 T cell receptor beta chains below come from one sample, sequenced in a study of OX40 agonist ivuxolimab in advanced cancers. This table comes from immunoSEQ multiplex PCR, and its TCRdb copy is limited to in-frame clones, with some not included. The sample carries approximately 76,000 clones, about 92% recorded once. This sample comprised CD4+ or CD8+ T cells sorted from blood, obtained in a trial of the OX40 agonist ivuxolimab. The origin of the receptors is an adult with an advanced solid tumor such as melanoma, head and neck, liver or kidney cancer.

This rearrangement joins TRBV4-3 to TRBJ1-2, with a weak D call TRBD1 (6 bases). V shed 4 bases and J shed 6 bases, with 24 bases lying between them. Germline loops: CDR1 LGHNA, CDR2 YSLEER. The CDR3 covers 17 residues. CDR3 sequence: CASSPNGGRAGADGYTF. CDR3 DNA: TGCGCCAGCAGCCCAAACGGAGGGCGAGCGGGGGCCGATGGCTACACCTTC.

V and J are TRBV27 and TRBJ2-5, with D possibly being TRBD2 (6 bases). The CDR3 contains 14 residues. V gave up 0 bases and J gave up 4 bases, with 9 bases separating them. Per the germline V gene, CDR1 is MNHEY and CDR2 is SMNVEV (reference sequence). The CDR3 is CASSLSSRGETQYF. The CDR3 coding sequence is TGTGCCAGCAGTTTATCGTCGCGGGGAGAGACCCAGTACTTC.

The rearrangement uses TRBV5-5 and TRBJ1-4, with a tentative D call TRBD1 (5 bases). Trimming left V 1 base short and J 5 bases short, with 9 bases between. The CDR3 extends over 14 amino acids. The V gene's germline CDR1 is SGHKS and CDR2 YYEKEE (reference sequence). The CDR3 DNA sequence: TGTGCCAGCAGCTTGTACGGGGGGAATGAAAAACTGTTTTTT. Encoded protein: CASSLYGGNEKLFF. Using reference TRBV5-5 and TRBJ1-4 for the parts outside the CDR3, the full variable domain is DAGVTQSPTHLIKTRGQQVTLRCSPISGHKSVSWYQQVLGQGPQFIFQYYEKEERGRGNFPDRFSARQFPNYSSELNVNALLLGDSALYLCASSLYGGNEKLFFGSGTQLSVL.

This clone is medium-sized. The rearrangement uses TRBV19 and TRBJ2-7; unclear D gene. The germline V and J ends were trimmed by 7 bases and 2 bases, with 15 bases remaining between them. The CDR3 has 14 amino acids. From germline, CDR1 is LNHDA and CDR2 SQIVND (reference sequence). CDR3 amino acids: CASKGLGPAYEQYF. The CDR3 DNA sequence: TGTGCCAGTAAGGGTTTGGGCCCCGCCTACGAGCAGTACTTC. The whole variable domain, remainder taken from reference TRBV19 and TRBJ2-7, is DGGITQSPKYLFRKEGQNVTLSCEQNLNHDAMYWYRQDPGQGLRLIYYSQIVNDFQKGDIAEGYSVSREKKESFPLTVTSAQKNPTAFYLCASKGLGPAYEQYFGPGTRLTVT.

This chain links TRBV7-9 with TRBJ1-4, with no clear D. CDR1 and CDR2 (germline): SEHNR, FQNEAQ (reference sequence). The CDR3 spans 13 residues. V was clipped by 5 bases and J by 7 bases, with 11 bases between them. DNA of the CDR3: TGTGCCAGCAGCCACCCTGCGGTTGAAAAACTGTTTTTT. It specifies CASSHPAVEKLFF.

The rearrangement joins TRBV6-6 to TRBJ2-7; D possibly matches TRBD1 or TRBD2 (6 bases each). The CDR3 runs to 14 residues. The V gene lost 6 bases and the J gene lost 9 bases, with 21 bases spanning the gap. CDR1 is MNHNY and CDR2 is SVGAGI in the germline V gene (reference sequence). The CDR3 loop reads CASRRHREGGGQYF. The DNA of the CDR3 is TGTGCCAGCAGGCGCCACAGGGAAGGAGGGGGGCAGTACTTC.

DNA of the CDR3: TGTGCCAGCAGTTTTCAGTGGGACAGGGTACCCTACGAGCAGTACTTC. Its translation is CASSFQWDRVPYEQYF. The chain couples TRBV27 to TRBJ2-7; 9 nucleotides match TRBD1. The V segment lost 3 bases and the J segment 2 bases; nucleotides outside the gene matches: 8. CDR1 MNHEY and CDR2 SMNVEV come from the germline V gene (reference sequence). The length of the CDR3 is 16 residues.

This clone was detected ten times or more. The gene calls are TRBV9 and TRBJ2-3; possibly TRBD2 for D (7 bases). The V gene lost 3 bases and the J gene lost 2 bases, with 10 bases spanning the gap. This CDR3 has 14 amino acids. Germline V CDR1 and CDR2: SGDLS, YYNGEE. CDR3 sequence (DNA): TGTGCCAGCAGCGGCCGGGGGGCCACAGATACGCAGTATTTT. Translation gives CASSGRGATDTQYF.

The genes are TRBV5-1 and TRBJ2-5; 8 bases are a match to TRBD1. This CDR3 region has 15 residues. The V segment lost 4 bases and the J segment 5 bases; nucleotides outside the gene matches: 10. CDR1 and CDR2 (germline): SGHRS, YFSETQ. The CDR3 protein is CASSDGTGLRETQYF. In DNA, the CDR3 is TGCGCCAGCAGCGACGGGACAGGATTAAGGGAGACCCAGTACTTC.

The J gene is TRBJ1-2, the V gene TRBV7-9; unclear D gene. The CDR3 length is 12 residues. Trimming shortened V by 5 bases and J by 0 bases, and 4 bases separated the two germline ends. Germline CDR1 SEHNR, CDR2 FQNEAQ (reference sequence). CDR3 protein: CASSQTNYGYTF. CDR3 nucleotide sequence: TGTGCCAGCAGCCAGACTAACTATGGCTACACCTTC.

The V call is TRBV6-5, the J call TRBJ1-1; D is unclear. V lost 7 bases, J lost 5 bases, and 14 bases lay in between. The CDR3 runs 13 residues. Germline V gene data show CDR1 as MNHEY and CDR2 as SVGAGI. The CDR3 nucleotides are TGTGCCAGCACTTGGAGCGAAGGGACTGAAGCTTTCTTT. This encodes CASTWSEGTEAFF.

The chain carries TRBV27 and TRBJ2-7; D call uncertain. The CDR3 runs to 13 residues. CDR1 is MNHEY and CDR2 is SMNVEV in the germline V gene (reference sequence). V was shortened by 5 bases and J by 5 bases, with 13 bases between the two germline ends. This chain's CDR3 is CASSLGAGNEQYF. Here the CDR3 DNA reads TGTGCCAGCAGTCTGGGCGCCGGCAACGAGCAGTACTTC.

A few counts support this clone. The V and J genes are TRBV7-2 and TRBJ2-7; D unresolved. The V gene lost 5 bases and the J gene lost 3 bases, with 17 bases spanning the gap. The CDR3 runs 15 residues. CDR1 and CDR2 from the germline V gene are SGHTA and FQGNSA. The CDR3 DNA reads TGTGCCAGCAGCCCCTTGTTTTCCAAACACTACGAGCAGTACTTC. Translation gives CASSPLFSKHYEQYF.

The genes are TRBV7-9 and TRBJ1-2, with 10 nucleotides matching TRBD1. The trim removed 2 bases at V and 2 bases at J, leaving 5 bases unmatched. This CDR3 spans 16 amino acids. Looked up from germline, CDR1 is SEHNR and CDR2 is FQNEAQ (reference sequence). DNA of the CDR3: TGTGCCAGCAGCTTATGGGGGGACAGGGGAAACTATGGCTACACCTTC. This codes for CASSLWGDRGNYGYTF.

This sequence joins TRBV27 and TRBJ2-4; 7 bases map to TRBD1. Unmatched junction bases numbered 7, after V lost 6 bases and J lost 8 bases. The germline CDR1 and CDR2 sequences are MNHEY and SMNVEV (reference sequence). The CDR3 runs 13 residues. The DNA for the CDR3 is TGTGCCAGCAGGGTGACAGGGTTGGACATTCAGTACTTC. Translating it yields CASRVTGLDIQYF.

The genes are TRBV4-1 and TRBJ2-1, with D unclear. The CDR3 is 15 amino acids. V lost 4 bases to trimming and J lost 1 base, with 11 bases between them. CDR1 is MGHRA and CDR2 is YSYEKL in the germline V gene. CDR3 region: CASSPYDNSYNEQFF. The CDR3 DNA reads as TGCGCCAGCAGCCCCTATGATAATTCCTACAATGAGCAGTTCTTC.

V gene TRBV25-1 combines with J gene TRBJ2-2; D gene unclear. The germline V and J ends were trimmed by 2 bases and 8 bases, with 9 bases remaining between them. The CDR3 sequence is 13 residues long. Per the germline V gene, CDR1 is MGHDK and CDR2 is SYGVNS. The CDR3 nucleotides read TGTGCCAGCAGTGAAATCGTCGGGGGGGAGCTGTTTTTT. Encoded protein: CASSEIVGGELFF.

In its sample, this clone was seen once. The V gene is TRBV4-1, the J gene TRBJ2-1, with 10 bases matching TRBD1. The CDR3 length is 16 residues. Trimming cost V 4 bases and J 6 bases; bases outside gene matches: 9. The V gene's germline CDR1 is MGHRA and CDR2 YSYEKL. Written as DNA, the CDR3 is TGCGCCAGCAGCCCCCAAGGGACAGGGGTCTTCAATGAGCAGTTCTTC. Translating gives CASSPQGTGVFNEQFF.

The V call is TRBV4-2, the J call TRBJ1-1; possible D gene TRBD1, 5 bases. The CDR3 consists of 16 residues. V was pared by 0 bases and J by 0 bases, with 11 bases between. The germline gives CDR1 LGHNA, CDR2 YNFKEQ. Written as DNA, the CDR3 is TGTGCCAGCAGCCAAGAAGGGACCGAGATGAACACTGAAGCTTTCTTT. Its translation: CASSQEGTEMNTEAFF.

This chain links TRBV25-1 with TRBJ1-2, with D hard to call. The length of the CDR3 is 16 residues. Germline V gives CDR1 MGHDK, CDR2 SYGVNS. V was pared by 2 bases and J by 0 bases, with 13 bases between. In DNA, the CDR3 is TGTGCCAGCAGTGAACCTTGGAGCGATTCTAACTATGGCTACACCTTC. This gives the protein CASSEPWSDSNYGYTF.

This chain uses TRBV19 with TRBJ2-2; the D gene is possibly TRBD1 (6 bases). CDR1 LNHDA and CDR2 SQIVND come from the germline V gene (reference sequence). The CDR3 covers 13 residues. V shed 10 bases and J shed 6 bases, with 15 bases lying between them. CDR3 DNA: TGTGCCATTCCAGGGGTTATCGCCGGGGAGCTGTTTTTT. Amino acids: CAIPGVIAGELFF. The variable domain in full, with the rest retrieved from reference TRBV19 and TRBJ2-2, is DGGITQSPKYLFRKEGQNVTLSCEQNLNHDAMYWYRQDPGQGLRLIYYSQIVNDFQKGDIAEGYSVSREKKESFPLTVTSAQKNPTAFYLCAIPGVIAGELFFGEGSRLTVL.

This clone appeared a single time. This CDR3 is CASSPGVHEQYF. CDR3 coding DNA: TGTGCCAGCTCACCGGGGGTCCACGAGCAGTACTTC. The chain employs TRBV19 and TRBJ2-7, with D possibly matching TRBD2 (6 bases). The length of the CDR3 is 12 residues. V lost 9 bases and J 5 bases, leaving 14 bases between the germline ends. Germline CDR1 is LNHDA and CDR2 is SQIVND (reference sequence). Full variable domain (outside the CDR3, taken from reference TRBV19 and TRBJ2-7): DGGITQSPKYLFRKEGQNVTLSCEQNLNHDAMYWYRQDPGQGLRLIYYSQIVNDFQKGDIAEGYSVSREKKESFPLTVTSAQKNPTAFYLCASSPGVHEQYFGPGTRLTVT.

The chain uses TRBV6-5 and TRBJ2-5, with 7 bases lining up with TRBD2. Germline loops: CDR1 MNHEY, CDR2 SVGAGI. This CDR3 comprises 14 residues. The V gene end was trimmed by 6 bases and the J gene end by 5 bases; junction bases not matched to a gene: 9. CDR3 DNA: TGTGCCAGCAGCCCCACTAGCGTTCGGGAGACCCAGTACTTC. Encoded protein: CASSPTSVRETQYF.

The J gene is TRBJ2-7, the V gene TRBV4-1, with D possibly TRBD1 on 5 matching bases. Trimming removed 1 base from V and 2 bases from J, with 9 bases in between. The CDR3 length is 14 residues. The germline CDR1 and CDR2 sequences are MGHRA and YSYEKL. The CDR3 loop is CASSQGAGTYEQYF. The CDR3 coding sequence is TGCGCCAGCAGCCAAGGGGCAGGGACCTACGAGCAGTACTTC.

This chain links TRBV20-1 with TRBJ1-1; D gene unclear. Trimming pared 2 bases from V and 5 bases from J, leaving 6 bases between. The CDR3 has 11 residues. The germline CDR1 and CDR2 sequences are DFQATT and SNEGSKA (reference sequence). CDR3 sequence reads: CSARFGTEAFF. Written as DNA, the CDR3 is TGCAGTGCTAGATTCGGGACTGAAGCTTTCTTT.

This clone was seen only once. This rearrangement joins TRBV5-6 to TRBJ2-7, with no clear D. This CDR3 comprises 14 residues. Deletions cut 2 bases from V and 1 base from J, with 10 bases between. Per the germline V gene, CDR1 is SGHDT and CDR2 is YYEEEE. The CDR3 bases are TGTGCCAGCAGCTTCTGGCGTCCTTCCTACGAGCAGTACTTC. Translation gives CASSFWRPSYEQYF.

The rearrangement joins TRBV19 to TRBJ2-7, with D uncertain. Trimming left V 5 bases short and J 1 base short, with 9 bases between. This CDR3 has 13 amino acids. Germline CDR1 LNHDA, CDR2 SQIVND (reference sequence). The DNA for the CDR3 is TGTGCCAGTAGTCACGGGCCTTCCTACGAGCAGTACTTC. Translated, it gives CASSHGPSYEQYF.

The rearrangement joins TRBV27 to TRBJ2-5; D may be TRBD1 (6 bases). The CDR3 covers 15 residues. V was pared by 1 base and J by 2 bases, with 11 bases between. In germline, CDR1 is MNHEY, CDR2 SMNVEV (reference sequence). CDR3 region: CASSLFGRGQETQYF. CDR3 nucleotides: TGTGCCAGCAGTTTATTCGGCAGGGGTCAAGAGACCCAGTACTTC.

The rearrangement uses TRBV5-4 and TRBJ1-2; 9 nucleotides align to TRBD1. Trimming removed 4 bases from V and 6 bases from J; junction bases left unmatched: 7. Germline V gene data show CDR1 as SGHNT and CDR2 as YYREEE (reference sequence). The length of the CDR3 is 14 residues. DNA of the CDR3: TGTGCCAGCAGCGGAACGGACAGGGGTGATGGCTACACCTTC. As protein: CASSGTDRGDGYTF.

The rearrangement joins TRBV4-2 to TRBJ2-1, with 10 bases aligning to TRBD2. V shed 3 bases and J 7 bases; nucleotides not matched to a gene: 9. The CDR3 consists of 16 residues. Germline CDR1 LGHNA, CDR2 YNFKEQ. The CDR3 DNA follows: TGTGCCAGCAGCCACGCAGCGGGGGGGCTCTTTAATGAGCAGTTCTTC. Amino acids: CASSHAAGGLFNEQFF.